A single sample is the source of the 13 T cell receptor beta chains below, sequenced in a study of blood T cells in healthy people across ages. Together with a sample-barcoded 5' primer, a J-beta primer mix was included in a second PCR lasting roughly 6 to 12 cycles. TCRdb recomputed calls from the 5' RACE reads with MiXCR, one row per CDR3 protein. The sample lists fewer than 2 million distinct CDR3 sequences, about two fifths occurring once. Sequencing used blood. These TCRs come from a human donor in good health.

In its sample, this clonotype was seen a few times. The V call is TRBV2, the J call TRBJ1-2; unclear D gene. This CDR3 contains 12 residues. V was clipped by 4 bases and J by 7 bases, with 10 bases between them. Per the germline V gene, CDR1 is SNHLY and CDR2 is FYNNEI. The chain's CDR3 is CASSVQGPGYTF. CDR3 sequence (DNA): TGTGCCAGCAGTGTCCAAGGACCTGGCTACACCTTC. Full variable domain (rest looked up from reference TRBV2 and TRBJ1-2): EPEVTQTPSHQVTQMGQEVILRCVPISNHLYFYWYRQILGQKVEFLVSFYNNEISEKSEIFDDQFSVERPDGSNFTLKIRSTKLEDSAMYFCASSVQGPGYTFGSGTRLTVV.

This clonotype appeared many times. J is TRBJ2-6 and V is TRBV29-1, with a tentative D call TRBD2 (5 bases). Germline CDR1 SQVTM, CDR2 ANQGSEA. V gave up 7 bases and J gave up 5 bases, with 12 bases separating them. CDR3 size: 13 residues. CDR3 sequence: CSAEGERANVLTF. The CDR3 DNA follows: TGCAGCGCAGAGGGAGAAAGGGCCAACGTCCTGACTTTC.

This chain links TRBV7-2 with TRBJ2-5; TRBD1 matches at 9 bases. The V gene's germline CDR1 is SGHTA and CDR2 FQGNSA. There are 16 residues in the CDR3. J gave up 5 bases and V 1 base, and 8 bases lay outside the gene matches. The CDR3: CASSLVPGQGRETQYF. Here the CDR3 DNA reads TGTGCCAGCAGCTTAGTCCCGGGACAGGGTCGGGAGACCCAGTACTTC.

A note on this clonotype: The germline gene is not matched at one end of the junction; a read error may be the cause. The chain employs TRBV4-2 and TRBJ2-7; no clear D gene. The CDR3 has 15 amino acids. Germline CDR1 is LGHNA and CDR2 is YNFKEQ. Written as DNA, the CDR3 is TGTGCCGGCAGCCAAGTCGGCGGTCGCTCCTACGAGCAGTACTTC. This gives the protein CAGSQVGGRSYEQYF.

The chain has TRBV13 and TRBJ2-1, with D uncertain. CDR1 is PRHDT, CDR2 FYEKMQ, per germline (reference sequence). The CDR3 loop spans 11 amino acids. V was trimmed by 5 bases and J by 9 bases, leaving 8 bases between them. The CDR3 region is CASSISGEQFF. For the CDR3, the DNA is TGTGCCAGCAGCATATCGGGTGAGCAGTTCTTC.

The chain links TRBV4-3 to TRBJ2-1; 8 bases are a match to TRBD2. V was pared by 0 bases and J by 8 bases, with 12 bases of the junction left unmatched. Looked up from germline, CDR1 is LGHNA and CDR2 is YSLEER. The length of the CDR3 is 17 residues. The CDR3 nucleotides are TGCGCCAGCAGCCAAGAAGTATCGGGGACTAGTATCGATGAGCAGTTCTTC. Translation: CASSQEVSGTSIDEQFF.

The J gene is TRBJ2-4, the V gene TRBV29-1; 7 bases line up with TRBD2. The J call may be mistaken, given a closer DNA end match to TRBJ2-7. CDR3 length equals 13 residues. The germline gives CDR1 SQVTM, CDR2 ANQGSEA. CDR3 nucleotides: TGCAGCGTTGACGGTGCGGGGGCCTACGAGCAGTACTTC. This codes for CSVDGAGAYEQYF.

J is TRBJ1-1 and V is TRBV11-2; no definite D call. The germline V gene has CDR1 SGHAT and CDR2 FQNNGV. V was trimmed by 5 bases and J by 6 bases, leaving 10 bases between them. The CDR3 is made up of 12 amino acids. The CDR3 coding sequence is TGTGCCAGCAGCCAACGGAAATCTGAAGCTTTCTTT. It translates to CASSQRKSEAFF.

This chain joins TRBV20-1 and TRBJ1-2; 8 positions agree with TRBD1. V lost 6 bases and J lost 1; bases outside the gene matches: 7. Germline V gene lookup returns CDR1 DFQATT and CDR2 SNEGSKA (reference sequence). The CDR3 has 14 amino acids. The CDR3 sequence is CSATGQAINYGYTF. The DNA for the CDR3 is TGCAGTGCCACGGGACAGGCGATTAACTATGGCTACACCTTC.

V usage is TRBV7-9 and J usage is TRBJ2-3; D tentatively fits TRBD1 or TRBD2 (5 bases each). CDR1 and CDR2 from the germline V gene are SEHNR and FQNEAQ (reference sequence). This CDR3 is 15 amino acids long. Trimming cost V 3 bases and J 2 bases, with 12 bases left between them. The CDR3: CASSLGRTNTDTQYF. The CDR3 region has the DNA TGTGCCAGCAGCTTGGGACGTACTAACACAGATACGCAGTATTTT.

J is TRBJ2-1 and V is TRBV12-3 or TRBV12-4, with D tentatively TRBD1 (5 bases). The V end lost 1 base, the J end lost 8 bases, and 12 bases lay between the germline ends. This CDR3 is built from 14 residues. The CDR3 reads CASSLDDSPYEQFF. CDR3 coding DNA: TGTGCCAGCAGTTTAGACGACAGTCCGTATGAGCAGTTCTTC.

The sample holds a few counts of this clonotype. V gene TRBV29-1 combines with J gene TRBJ1-2; D unclear. Germline values: CDR1 SQVTM, CDR2 ANQGSEA. The CDR3 totals 11 residues. Trimming cost V 8 bases and J 5 bases, with 12 bases left between them. DNA for the CDR3: TGCAGCCCGGGCCCGGTGTATGGCTACACCTTC. It yields the protein CSPGPVYGYTF.

In regard to this clonotype: An end of the junction does not agree with germline; a read error may underlie this. The rearrangement links TRBV10-3 to TRBJ2-7; TRBD1 might be the D (5 bases). CDR1 and CDR2 from the germline V gene are ENHRY and SYGVKD. This CDR3 spans 14 amino acids. The CDR3 bases are TGTGTCATCAGTGACGGCAGGGTCCTCTACGAGCAGTACTTC. Residues: CVISDGRVLYEQYF.